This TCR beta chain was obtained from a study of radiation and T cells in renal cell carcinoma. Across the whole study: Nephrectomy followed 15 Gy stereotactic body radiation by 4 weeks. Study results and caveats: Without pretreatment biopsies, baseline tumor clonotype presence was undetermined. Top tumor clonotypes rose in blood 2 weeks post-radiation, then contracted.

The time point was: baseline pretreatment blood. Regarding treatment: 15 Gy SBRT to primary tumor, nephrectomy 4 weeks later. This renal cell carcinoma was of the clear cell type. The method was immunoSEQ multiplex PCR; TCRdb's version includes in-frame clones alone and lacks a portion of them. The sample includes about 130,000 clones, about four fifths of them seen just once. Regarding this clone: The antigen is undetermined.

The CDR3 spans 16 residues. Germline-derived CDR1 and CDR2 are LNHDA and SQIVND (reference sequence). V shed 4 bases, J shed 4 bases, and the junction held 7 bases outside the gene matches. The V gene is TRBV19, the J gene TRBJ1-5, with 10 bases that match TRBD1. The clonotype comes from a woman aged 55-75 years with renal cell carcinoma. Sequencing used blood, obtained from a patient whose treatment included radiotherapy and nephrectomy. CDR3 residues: CASSRGQGIGNQPQHF. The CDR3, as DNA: TGTGCCAGTAGTAGGGGACAGGGGATTGGGAATCAGCCCCAGCATTTT.